The source of this TCR beta chain is a study of blood T cell repertoires in COVID-19. About the research overall: From T cells, B-cell-depleted T cells, or PBMCs came the material, which was cDNA or gDNA.

Enrollees, roughly 18 to 89 years old, lived in approximately 24 US areas. Recovery meant two consecutive negative NP/OP PCR tests, professional clearance, or resolved symptoms. V was pared by 6 bases and J by 3 bases, with 12 bases between. Germline-derived CDR1 and CDR2 are MNHNS and SASEGT. This CDR3 spans 14 amino acids. The protocol was immunoSEQ multiplex PCR, while the TCRdb copy is restricted to in-frame clones and leaves out a portion. Seen here are under 300,000 clones, 70% to 90% observed once, and the top ten hold about 1.5%. This TCR came from a woman in her forties or fifties who had recovered from COVID-19. The sample taken for sequencing was PBMCs or T cells enriched from blood (not recorded which). The rearrangement uses TRBV6-1 and TRBJ1-5; D perhaps matches TRBD1 (6 bases). This CDR3 reads CASRVQGTNQPQHF. CDR3 nucleotides: TGTGCCAGCAGAGTACAGGGAACCAATCAGCCCCAGCATTTT.